This entry is about one TCR beta chain. Its antigen remains unknown. These data belong to a study of T cell responses to AZD1222 COVID-19 vaccine. Overall study findings and caveats: A reported finding is that nearly half of spike-specific TCRs target unmutated variant regions. All repertoire sampling was performed exclusively after the peak T cell response. There were mostly white British donors and more females than males, and clonal diversity was possibly underestimated.

CDR1 and CDR2 (germline): MNHNS, SASEGT. V shed 3 bases, J shed 6 bases, and the junction held 5 bases outside the gene matches. This CDR3 comprises 15 residues. Timing groups of about 4 and about 12 weeks for second doses were pooled. TCRdb keeps only in-frame clones here, not all; method: immunoSEQ multiplex PCR. The sample yields about 130,000 clones, 80% to 95% seen once. The clonotype was recovered from an adult who received the AZD1222 COVID-19 vaccine. This sample comprised peripheral blood, obtained 28 days after the second AZD1222 dose. This sequence joins TRBV6-1 and TRBJ1-4, with 9 bases matching TRBD1. The CDR3 protein is CASSDQDRGDEKLFF. CDR3 nucleotide sequence: TGTGCCAGCAGTGATCAGGACAGGGGCGATGAAAAACTGTTTTTT.